This TCR beta chain appears in the sequencing data of a study of blood T cells in healthy people across ages. To note about this clonotype: Compared with germline, one end of the junction differs, possibly owing to a read error.

It was with a sample-barcoded 5' primer and a J-beta primer mix that a second PCR of roughly 7 to 11 cycles was run. One entry per CDR3 protein, called by TCRdb with MiXCR from the 5' RACE reads. The sample contains around 700,000 distinct CDR3 sequences, approximately 25% of which appear only once. Per the germline V gene, CDR1 is SGHVS and CDR2 is FQNEAQ. The CDR3 totals 16 residues. These data were also filed under a second study, of T cells of mothers and their children.

V is TRBV7-8 and J is TRBJ2-3, with D maybe TRBD2 (5 bases). The sequence was obtained from a boy younger than 18 in good health. Sequencing used blood. In nucleotides, the CDR3 is TGTGCCAGCAGCCCTGGAGACTACTTAGTCACAAATACGCAGTATTTT. Encoded protein: CASSPGDYLVTNTQYF.